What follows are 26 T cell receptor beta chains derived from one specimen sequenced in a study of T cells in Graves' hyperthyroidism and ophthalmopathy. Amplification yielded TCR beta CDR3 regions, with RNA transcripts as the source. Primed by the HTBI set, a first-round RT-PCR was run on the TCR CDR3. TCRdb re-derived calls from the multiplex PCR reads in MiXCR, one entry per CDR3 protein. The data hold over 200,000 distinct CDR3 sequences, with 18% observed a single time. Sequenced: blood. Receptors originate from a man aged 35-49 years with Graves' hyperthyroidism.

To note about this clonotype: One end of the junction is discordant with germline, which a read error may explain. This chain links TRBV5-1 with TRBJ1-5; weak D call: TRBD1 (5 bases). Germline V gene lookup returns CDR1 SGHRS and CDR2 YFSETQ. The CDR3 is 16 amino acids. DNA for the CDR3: TGCACCAGCAGCTTATACGGGACGGAGAGCAATCAGCCCCAGCATTTT. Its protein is CTSSLYGTESNQPQHF.

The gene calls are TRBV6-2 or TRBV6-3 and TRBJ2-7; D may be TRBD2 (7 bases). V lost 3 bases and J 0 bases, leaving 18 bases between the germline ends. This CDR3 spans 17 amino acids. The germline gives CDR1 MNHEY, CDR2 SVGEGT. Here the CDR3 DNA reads TGTGCCAGCAGTTATGGGGGCGGCGGGGGTCCCTCCTACGAGCAGTACTTC. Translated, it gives CASSYGGGGGPSYEQYF.

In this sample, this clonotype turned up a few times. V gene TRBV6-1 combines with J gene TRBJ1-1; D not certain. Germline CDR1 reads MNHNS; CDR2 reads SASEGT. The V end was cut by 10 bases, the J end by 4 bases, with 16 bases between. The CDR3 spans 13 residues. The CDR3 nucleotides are TGTGCCACCCGGGCATACCTGGGCACTGAAGCTTTCTTT. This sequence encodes CATRAYLGTEAFF.

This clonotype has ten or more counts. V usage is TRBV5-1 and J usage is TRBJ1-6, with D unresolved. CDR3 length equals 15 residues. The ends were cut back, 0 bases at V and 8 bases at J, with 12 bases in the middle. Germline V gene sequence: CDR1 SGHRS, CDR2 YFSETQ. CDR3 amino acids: CASSLDAVEYSPLHF. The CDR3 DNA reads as TGCGCCAGCAGCTTGGATGCAGTCGAATATTCACCCCTCCACTTT.

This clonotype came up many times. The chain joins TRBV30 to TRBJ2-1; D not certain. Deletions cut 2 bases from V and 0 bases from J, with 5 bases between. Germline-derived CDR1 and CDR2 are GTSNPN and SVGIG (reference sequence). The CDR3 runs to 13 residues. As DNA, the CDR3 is TGTGCCTGGAGTACTGGCTCCTACAATGAGCAGTTCTTC. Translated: CAWSTGSYNEQFF.

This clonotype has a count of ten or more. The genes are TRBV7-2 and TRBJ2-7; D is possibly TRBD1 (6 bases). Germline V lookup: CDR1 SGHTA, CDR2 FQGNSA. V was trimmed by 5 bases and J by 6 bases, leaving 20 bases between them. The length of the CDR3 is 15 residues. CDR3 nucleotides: TGTGCCAGCAGCAACCCACCGGGACAACGGGCCGAGCAGTACTTC. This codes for CASSNPPGQRAEQYF.

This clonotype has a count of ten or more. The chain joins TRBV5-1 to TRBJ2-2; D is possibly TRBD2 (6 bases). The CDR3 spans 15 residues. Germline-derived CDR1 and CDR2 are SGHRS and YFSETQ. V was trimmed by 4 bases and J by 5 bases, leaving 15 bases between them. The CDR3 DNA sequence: TGCGCCAGCAGCCTACAGGAGGAGGGGACCGGGGAGCTGTTTTTT. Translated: CASSLQEEGTGELFF.

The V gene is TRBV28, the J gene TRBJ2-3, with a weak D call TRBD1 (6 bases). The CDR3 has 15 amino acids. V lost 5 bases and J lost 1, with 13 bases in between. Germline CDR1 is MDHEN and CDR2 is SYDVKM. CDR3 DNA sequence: TGTGCCAGCAGTACGGACAGATGGGGCACAGATACGCAGTATTTT. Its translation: CASSTDRWGTDTQYF. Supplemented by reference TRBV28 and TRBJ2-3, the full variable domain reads DVKVTQSSRYLVKRTGEKVFLECVQDMDHENMFWYRQDPGLGLRLIYFSYDVKMKEKGDIPEGYSVSREKKERFSLILESASTNQTSMYLCASSTDRWGTDTQYFGPGTRLTVL.

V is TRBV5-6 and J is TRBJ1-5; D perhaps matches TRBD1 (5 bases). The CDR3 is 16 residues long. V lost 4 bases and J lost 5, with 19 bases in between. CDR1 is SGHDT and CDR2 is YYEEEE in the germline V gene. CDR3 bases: TGTGCCAGCAGCCTTCGCAGGGACGGGGCGTATCAGCCCCAGCATTTT. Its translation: CASSLRRDGAYQPQHF.

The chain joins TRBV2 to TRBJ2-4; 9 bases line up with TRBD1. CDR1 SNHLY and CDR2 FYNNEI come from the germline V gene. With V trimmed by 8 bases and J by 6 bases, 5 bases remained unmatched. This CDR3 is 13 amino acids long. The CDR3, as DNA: TGTGCCAGCCGACAGGGGGGGGTAAACATTCAGTACTTC. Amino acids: CASRQGGVNIQYF.

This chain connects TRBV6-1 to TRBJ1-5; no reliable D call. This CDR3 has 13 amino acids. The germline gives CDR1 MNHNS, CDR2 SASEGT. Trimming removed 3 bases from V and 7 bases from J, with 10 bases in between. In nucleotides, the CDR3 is TGTGCCAGCAGTGAGCAGGCTGACCAGCCCCAGCATTTT. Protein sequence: CASSEQADQPQHF.

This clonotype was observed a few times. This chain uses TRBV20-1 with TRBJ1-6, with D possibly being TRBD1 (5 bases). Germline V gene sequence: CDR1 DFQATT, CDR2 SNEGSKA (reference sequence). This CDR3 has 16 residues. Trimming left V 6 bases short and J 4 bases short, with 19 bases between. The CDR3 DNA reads TGCAGTGCCATAGGGAGGATGGGGGGATATAATTCACCCCTCCACTTT. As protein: CSAIGRMGGYNSPLHF.

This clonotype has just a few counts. The DNA for the CDR3 is TGTGCCAGCAGCTTAGATGGACGGCCCCAGCCCCAGCATTTT. Translated, it gives CASSLDGRPQPQHF. The chain carries TRBV7-9 and TRBJ1-5; D unclear. This CDR3 is 14 amino acids long. Germline CDR1 SEHNR, CDR2 FQNEAQ (reference sequence). Trimming pared 1 base from V and 7 bases from J, leaving 11 bases between.

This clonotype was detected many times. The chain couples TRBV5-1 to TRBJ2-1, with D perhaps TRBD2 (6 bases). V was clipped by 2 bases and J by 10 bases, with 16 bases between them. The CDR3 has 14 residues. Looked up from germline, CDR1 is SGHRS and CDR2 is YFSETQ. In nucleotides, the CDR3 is TGCGCCAGCAGCTTAGGTAGGGAGGCTAAAGAGCAGTTCTTC. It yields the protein CASSLGREAKEQFF.

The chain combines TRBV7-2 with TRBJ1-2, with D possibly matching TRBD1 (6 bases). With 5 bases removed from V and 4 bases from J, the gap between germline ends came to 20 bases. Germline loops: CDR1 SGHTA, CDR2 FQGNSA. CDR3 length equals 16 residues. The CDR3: CASSPYRVWPGYGYTF. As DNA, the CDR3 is TGTGCCAGCAGCCCTTACAGGGTATGGCCTGGCTATGGCTACACCTTC.

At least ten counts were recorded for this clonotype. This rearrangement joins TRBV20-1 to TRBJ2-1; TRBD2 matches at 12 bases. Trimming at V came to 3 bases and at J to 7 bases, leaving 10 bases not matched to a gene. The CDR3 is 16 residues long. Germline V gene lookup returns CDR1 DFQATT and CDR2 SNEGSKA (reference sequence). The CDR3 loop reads CSASGGWLAGGNEQFF. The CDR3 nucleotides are TGCAGTGCTAGTGGGGGGTGGCTAGCGGGGGGGAATGAGCAGTTCTTC.

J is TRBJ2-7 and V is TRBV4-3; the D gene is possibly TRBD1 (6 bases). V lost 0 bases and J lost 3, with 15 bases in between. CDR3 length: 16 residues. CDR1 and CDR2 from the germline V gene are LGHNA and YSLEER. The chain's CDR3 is CASSQELGTHLYEQYF. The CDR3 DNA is TGCGCCAGCAGCCAAGAATTAGGGACACACCTCTACGAGCAGTACTTC.

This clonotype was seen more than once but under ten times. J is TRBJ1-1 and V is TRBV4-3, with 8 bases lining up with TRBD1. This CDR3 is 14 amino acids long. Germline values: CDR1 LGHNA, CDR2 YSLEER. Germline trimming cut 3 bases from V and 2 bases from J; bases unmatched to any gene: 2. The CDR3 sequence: CASSQGQDNTEAFF. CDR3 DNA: TGCGCCAGCAGCCAGGGACAGGACAACACTGAAGCTTTCTTT.

The CDR3 sequence is CASSRTGLHSIQYF. For the CDR3, the DNA is TGTGCCAGCAGCCGAACGGGACTGCATAGCATTCAGTACTTC. The J gene is TRBJ2-4, the V gene TRBV28, with a tentative D call TRBD2 (6 bases). This CDR3 is built from 14 residues. The germline gives CDR1 MDHEN, CDR2 SYDVKM. Trimming removed 6 bases at V and 9 bases at J, with 18 bases between.

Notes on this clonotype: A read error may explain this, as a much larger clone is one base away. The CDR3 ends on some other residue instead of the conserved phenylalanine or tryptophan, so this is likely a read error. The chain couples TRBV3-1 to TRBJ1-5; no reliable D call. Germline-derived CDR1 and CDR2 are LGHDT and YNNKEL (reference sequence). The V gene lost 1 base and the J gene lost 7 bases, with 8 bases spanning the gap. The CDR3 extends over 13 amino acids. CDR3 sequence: CASSQAGNQPQHL. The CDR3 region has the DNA TGTGCCAGCAGCCAAGCGGGGAACCAGCCCCAGCATCTT.

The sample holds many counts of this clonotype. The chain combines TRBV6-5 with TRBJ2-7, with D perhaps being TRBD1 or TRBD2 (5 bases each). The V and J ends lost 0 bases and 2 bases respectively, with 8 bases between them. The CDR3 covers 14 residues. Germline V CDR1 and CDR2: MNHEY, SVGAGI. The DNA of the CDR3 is TGTGCCAGCAGTTACTCGAGGGGTCCCTACGAGCAGTACTTC. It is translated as CASSYSRGPYEQYF.

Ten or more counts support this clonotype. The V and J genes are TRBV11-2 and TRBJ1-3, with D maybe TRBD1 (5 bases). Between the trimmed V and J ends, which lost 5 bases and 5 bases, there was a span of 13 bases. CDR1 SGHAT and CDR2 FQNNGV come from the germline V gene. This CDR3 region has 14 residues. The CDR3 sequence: CASSPSSGRNTIYF. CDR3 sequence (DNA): TGTGCCAGCAGCCCGAGTTCGGGGCGAAACACCATATATTTT.

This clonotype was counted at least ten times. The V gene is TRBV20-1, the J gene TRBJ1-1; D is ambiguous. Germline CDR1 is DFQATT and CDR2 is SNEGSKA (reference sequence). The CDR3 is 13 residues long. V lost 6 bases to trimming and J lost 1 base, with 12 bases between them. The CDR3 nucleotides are TGCAGTGCCTTCCGGGATGCGAACACTGAAGCTTTCTTT. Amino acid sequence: CSAFRDANTEAFF.

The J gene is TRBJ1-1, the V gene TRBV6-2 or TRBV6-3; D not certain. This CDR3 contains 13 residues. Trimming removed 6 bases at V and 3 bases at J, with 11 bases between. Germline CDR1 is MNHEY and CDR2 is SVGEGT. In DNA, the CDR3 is TGTGCCAGCAGGGGAAACGGACACACTGAAGCTTTCTTT. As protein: CASRGNGHTEAFF.

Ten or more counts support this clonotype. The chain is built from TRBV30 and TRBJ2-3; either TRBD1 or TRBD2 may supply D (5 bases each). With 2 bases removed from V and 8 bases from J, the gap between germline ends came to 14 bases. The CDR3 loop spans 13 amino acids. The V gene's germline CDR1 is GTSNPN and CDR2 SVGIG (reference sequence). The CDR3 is CAWSLRDGGTQYF. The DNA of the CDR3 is TGTGCCTGGAGTCTCCGGGACGGTGGTACGCAGTATTTT. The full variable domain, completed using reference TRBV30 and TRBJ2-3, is SQTIHQWPATLVQPVGSPLSLECTVEGTSNPNLYWYRQAAGRGLQLLFYSVGIGQISSEVPQNLSASRPQDRQFILSSKKLLLSDSGFYLCAWSLRDGGTQYFGPGTRLTVL.

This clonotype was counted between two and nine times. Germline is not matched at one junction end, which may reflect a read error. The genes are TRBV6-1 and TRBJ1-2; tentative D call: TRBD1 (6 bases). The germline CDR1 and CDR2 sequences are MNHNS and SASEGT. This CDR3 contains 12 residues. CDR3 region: CGVGGEGYGYTF. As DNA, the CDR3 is TGCGGGGTGGGGGGCGAGGGCTATGGCTACACCTTC.